Below are 16 T cell receptor beta chains sequenced from a single sample in a study of blood T cell repertoires in COVID-19. This table comes from immunoSEQ multiplex PCR, and its TCRdb copy is limited to in-frame clones, with some not included. The data contain about 350,000 clones, over 75% of them singletons. The sequenced sample consisted of PBMCs or T cells enriched from blood (not recorded which). The origin of the receptors is a woman in her 30s who had recovered from COVID-19.

This clone was seen only once. This rearrangement joins TRBV19 to TRBJ1-2, with TRBD1 matching over 8 bases. This CDR3 region has 15 residues. Germline trimming cut 7 bases from V and 10 bases from J; bases unmatched to any gene: 17. Per the germline V gene, CDR1 is LNHDA and CDR2 is SQIVND (reference sequence). The CDR3 protein is CASTDRTGTAETYTF. Written as DNA, the CDR3 is TGTGCCAGTACCGATCGGACAGGGACAGCTGAGACCTACACCTTC.

This chain links TRBV7-2 with TRBJ1-1; no firm D call. Germline lookup yields CDR1 SGHTA and CDR2 FQGNSA. The CDR3 consists of 15 residues. Between the trimmed V and J ends, which lost 3 bases and 6 bases, there was a span of 17 bases. This CDR3 reads CASSFQLLRAAEAFF. As DNA, the CDR3 is TGTGCCAGCAGCTTCCAGCTCCTTAGAGCGGCTGAAGCTTTCTTT.

The genes are TRBV3-1 (or the pseudogene TRBV3-2) and TRBJ1-1; D is ambiguous. CDR1 is LGHDT, CDR2 YNNKEL, per germline (reference sequence). The CDR3 is 14 residues long. V was clipped by 0 bases and J by 2 bases, with 7 bases between them. Written as DNA, the CDR3 is TGTGCCAGCAGCCAAGACTACCTTAACACTGAAGCTTTCTTT. This encodes CASSQDYLNTEAFF.

The V call is TRBV15, the J call TRBJ1-2; the match to TRBD1 covers 9 bases. Germline V gene sequence: CDR1 LNHNV, CDR2 YYDKDF (reference sequence). V lost 5 bases, J lost 2 bases, and 3 bases stayed unmatched. This CDR3 is built from 14 residues. Here the CDR3 DNA reads TGTGCCACCAGCGATGGACAGGGGAACTATGGCTACACCTTC. Its translation: CATSDGQGNYGYTF.

This sequence joins TRBV19 and TRBJ1-2; D is unclear. The CDR3 runs 12 residues. Germline V gives CDR1 LNHDA, CDR2 SQIVND (reference sequence). V was cut by 5 bases and J by 1 base, with 5 bases left in between. CDR3 in amino acids: CASSSYNYGYTF. In nucleotides, the CDR3 is TGTGCCAGTAGTTCGTATAACTATGGCTACACCTTC.

The chain carries TRBV18 and TRBJ2-2; D might be TRBD2 (7 bases). The V and J ends lost 3 bases and 5 bases respectively, with 13 bases between them. CDR3 length: 15 residues. Per the germline V gene, CDR1 is KGHSH and CDR2 is LQKENI. The CDR3 sequence: CASSPNREGTGELFF. The CDR3 nucleotides are TGTGCCAGCTCACCGAACAGGGAGGGAACCGGGGAGCTGTTTTTT.

This chain joins TRBV3-1 (or the pseudogene TRBV3-2) and TRBJ1-2; 8 nucleotides match TRBD1. The V segment lost 4 bases and the J segment 7 bases; nucleotides outside the gene matches: 11. The CDR3 has 15 residues. Germline V lookup: CDR1 LGHDT, CDR2 YNNKEL (reference sequence). In nucleotides, the CDR3 is TGTGCCAGCAGCCGGAAGAACGACAGGGGTCCTGGCTACACCTTC. Residues: CASSRKNDRGPGYTF.

This chain connects TRBV5-1 to TRBJ2-7; 7 positions agree with TRBD1. The CDR3 sequence is 15 residues long. The germline CDR1 and CDR2 sequences are SGHRS and YFSETQ. V trimming: 3 bases; J trimming: 2 bases; junction bases outside the gene matches: 8. The CDR3 reads CASSSTGTVAYEQYF. As DNA, the CDR3 is TGCGCCAGCAGCTCCACCGGGACAGTAGCCTACGAGCAGTACTTC. The variable domain in full, with the rest retrieved from reference TRBV5-1 and TRBJ2-7, is KAGVTQTPRYLIKTRGQQVTLSCSPISGHRSVSWYQQTPGQGLQFLFEYFSETQRNKGNFPGRFSGRQFSNSRSEMNVSTLELGDSALYLCASSSTGTVAYEQYFGPGTRLTVT.

The chain uses TRBV5-1 and TRBJ2-7; 8 bases agree with TRBD1. Germline loops: CDR1 SGHRS, CDR2 YFSETQ. The CDR3 has 14 residues. Germline trimming cut 2 bases from V and 6 bases from J; bases unmatched to any gene: 7. DNA for the CDR3: TGCGCCAGCAGCTTCTGGACAGGGACCGGCGAGCAGTACTTC. Residues: CASSFWTGTGEQYF. Supplemented by reference TRBV5-1 and TRBJ2-7, the full variable domain reads KAGVTQTPRYLIKTRGQQVTLSCSPISGHRSVSWYQQTPGQGLQFLFEYFSETQRNKGNFPGRFSGRQFSNSRSEMNVSTLELGDSALYLCASSFWTGTGEQYFGPGTRLTVT.

This clone occurred once. The V call is TRBV30, the J call TRBJ1-2; D is unclear. This CDR3 is 10 amino acids long. V lost 7 bases, J lost 3 bases, and 6 bases lay in between. Germline CDR1 reads GTSNPN; CDR2 reads SVGIG (reference sequence). The CDR3 sequence is CAFGDYGYTF. Here the CDR3 DNA reads TGTGCCTTCGGGGACTATGGCTACACCTTC.

The chain links TRBV18 to TRBJ1-5, with D possibly matching TRBD1 (6 bases). The CDR3 runs 16 residues. Germline CDR1 reads KGHSH; CDR2 reads LQKENI. Trimming left V 3 bases short and J 4 bases short, with 16 bases between. The CDR3 bases are TGTGCCAGCTCACCGGTGATGAGGGGGAATAATCAGCCCCAGCATTTT. Protein sequence: CASSPVMRGNNQPQHF.

V is TRBV5-1 and J is TRBJ2-2; 8 bases fit TRBD1. With 0 bases clipped from V and 1 base from J, the junction kept 2 bases outside the gene matches. CDR1 and CDR2 (germline): SGHRS, YFSETQ. This CDR3 has 16 amino acids. CDR3 in DNA: TGCGCCAGCAGCTTGGCCGGGACAGGGAACACCGGGGAGCTGTTTTTT. The encoded protein is CASSLAGTGNTGELFF.

The chain recombines TRBV6-6 with TRBJ2-7, with 12 bases aligning to TRBD1. Germline lookup yields CDR1 MNHNY and CDR2 SVGAGI (reference sequence). The CDR3 consists of 13 residues. Trimming took 8 bases from V and 2 from J; bases not matched to a gene: 1. The DNA of the CDR3 is TGTGCCAGCCGGGACAGGGGGCCCTACGAGCAGTACTTC. Encoded protein: CASRDRGPYEQYF.

This clone is a singleton in its sample. The CDR3 here is CASSDRAGGPGEQFF. CDR3 coding DNA: TGTGCCAGCAGCGATCGAGCGGGGGGGCCGGGGGAGCAGTTCTTC. The chain is built from TRBV7-2 and TRBJ2-1; the match to TRBD2 covers 10 bases. The germline V gene has CDR1 SGHTA and CDR2 FQGNSA. Unmatched junction bases numbered 11, after V lost 5 bases and J lost 10 bases. The CDR3 covers 15 residues.

The rearrangement links TRBV19 to TRBJ1-2; 9 bases map to TRBD1. The germline CDR1 and CDR2 sequences are LNHDA and SQIVND (reference sequence). The trim removed 5 bases at V and 4 bases at J, leaving 11 bases unmatched. The CDR3 spans 16 residues. This chain's CDR3 is CASSGGTGFSGYGYTF. DNA of the CDR3: TGTGCCAGTAGTGGCGGGACAGGGTTCTCCGGCTATGGCTACACCTTC.

The chain has TRBV6-5 and TRBJ1-2; TRBD1 might be the D (6 bases). The CDR3 has 13 amino acids. Germline CDR1 and CDR2: MNHEY and SVGAGI. V lost 6 bases to trimming and J lost 4 bases, with 12 bases between them. DNA for the CDR3: TGTGCCAGCAGGATGGACAGATCCTATGGCTACACCTTC. Protein product: CASRMDRSYGYTF.